Sequencing of this T cell receptor (beta chain) was carried out in a study of T cells in Graves' hyperthyroidism and ophthalmopathy. This clonotype appeared many times. TCR beta CDR3 region amplification was performed from RNA transcripts. HTBI primers were used for first-round RT-PCR of the TCR CDR3. Using its own MiXCR run on the multiplex PCR reads, TCRdb lists one record per CDR3 protein. Of approximately 510,000 distinct CDR3 sequences in the sample, less than 25% are singletons; the top ten hold about 25%. Newly diagnosed hyperthyroidism patients aged 18 to 65 years had disease lasting under 2 months. V shed 0 bases, J shed 5 bases, and the junction held 1 base outside the gene matches. The CDR3 extends over 16 amino acids. Looked up from germline, CDR1 is SGHTA and CDR2 is FQGNSA.

This sequence originates from a man aged 18-30 years with Graves' hyperthyroidism. Source material: blood. This chain links TRBV7-2 with TRBJ2-2, with 12 bases that match TRBD2. CDR3 DNA: TGTGCCAGCAGCTTAGCCGGACTAGCGGGGACCGGGGAGCTGTTTTTT. Protein: CASSLAGLAGTGELFF.